This is a list of T cell receptor beta chains from one sample in a study of shared clonotypes between healthy human individuals. Sequencing used immunoSEQ multiplex PCR; TCRdb keeps in-frame clones, though not all of them. The data show roughly 810,000 clones, roughly 96% seen once. The specimen sequenced was naive CD8+ T cells sorted from blood. The source is a man between 25 and 39 years old in good health. The conserved cysteine and the conserved F or W are not part of the CDR3 here.

j_call cdr3_length v_call cdr3_aa
TRBJ2-3 12 TRBV10-3 AIRDTSGTDTQY
TRBJ2-4 13 TRBV7-9 ASSSGLAGQIFQY
TRBJ1-3 13 TRBV10-3 ATSPPGVSGNTIY
TRBJ2-1 9 TRBV27 ASSQGNEQF
TRBJ2-6 15 TRBV29-1 SVIGVGDSSGANVLT
TRBJ2-7 11 TRBV10-3 AISESTSYEQY
TRBJ2-2 14 TRBV27 ASSPGLAPGTGELF
TRBJ2-5 12 TRBV29-1 SVEPTDLIETQY
TRBJ2-7 15 TRBV28 ASSLVIGTLSPYEQY
TRBJ2-6 13 TRBV6-1 AIRTGNSGANVLT
TRBJ2-7 12 TRBV29-1 SVDEGLAGNEQY
TRBJ2-7 11 TRBV27 ASSPSPPYEQY
TRBJ1-2 13 TRBV5-1 ASSLGQASLFGYT
TRBJ1-4 12 TRBV10-2 ASKDPRDNEKLF
TRBJ2-3 11 TRBV11-2 ASSLPSGNTQY
TRBJ2-2 12 TRBV6-5 ASSYIQGTGELF
TRBJ2-7 14 TRBV28 ASSFGTSSLAYEQY
TRBJ1-4 13 TRBV7-8 ASSLWGGSGVKLF
TRBJ2-2 14 TRBV27 ASSSQDKLRSGELF
TRBJ2-3 17 TRBV9 ASSVGLAGDGLGTDTQY
TRBJ1-1 12 TRBV5-1 ASSVDSYEAQAF
TRBJ1-1 9 TRBV20-1 SAGQGTEAF
TRBJ1-4 8 TRBV7-2 ARRREKLF
TRBJ2-2 9 TRBV19 ASSFPGELF
TRBJ2-7 10 TRBV30 AWSEGAYEQY
TRBJ2-1 10 TRBV30 AADQRVYEQF
TRBJ2-7 16 TRBV27 ASSSQTLDYELGYEQY
TRBJ1-2 13 TRBV6-5 ASSYPGLSDYGYT
TRBJ1-1 13 TRBV5-1 ASSLRDSLFTEAF
TRBJ2-7 13 TRBV6-5 ASSWVAGGSYEQY
TRBJ1-3 12 TRBV4-1 ASSPWASGNTIY
TRBJ2-5 8 TRBV9 ASSGETQY
TRBJ2-7 14 TRBV11-2 ASSSALAGGTYEQY
TRBJ2-2 11 TRBV5-1 ASSFESTGELF
TRBJ2-7 11 TRBV7-9 ASSGQGIHEQY
TRBJ1-1 11 TRBV4-3 ASSLGTGTEAF
TRBJ1-1 14 TRBV6-6 ASSYSFQEVNTEAF
TRBJ1-2 15 TRBV27 ASRPIQEPSPFYGYT
TRBJ1-1 15 TRBV11-2 ASSYPGQGGWNTEAF
TRBJ2-5 11 TRBV4-1 ASSQLISYTQY
TRBJ2-1 10 TRBV28 ASALPRNEQF
TRBJ1-4 11 TRBV2 AYLPEVGEKLF
TRBJ2-6 15 TRBV7-9 ASSPRSQVSGANVLT
TRBJ2-3 12 TRBV29-1 SVTDRASTDTQY
TRBJ1-3 12 TRBV5-4 ASNRGETGNTIY
TRBJ2-5 9 TRBV20-1 SATFPETQY
TRBJ2-1 11 TRBV27 ASRPSLGDEQF
TRBJ2-7 11 TRBV7-9 ASGGRARAEQY
TRBJ2-2 9 TRBV9 ASSVGGELF
TRBJ2-1 12 TRBV5-5 ASSWTGVGNEQF
TRBJ1-3 14 TRBV6-5 ASSYRGPHRGNTIY
TRBJ2-7 13 TRBV5-5 ASSSIQTGGYEQY
TRBJ2-1 11 TRBV30 AWSEVSYNEQF